This T cell receptor (beta chain) originates from a study of blood T cells in healthy people across ages (dated by TCRdb to between 2015 and 2017). Regarding the research as a whole: In model experiments, template switching captured roughly one uniquely barcoded TCR beta cDNA molecule for every two T cells. To track age-related changes in TCR beta repertoire diversity, the study relied on deep sequencing normalized with unique cDNA molecular identifiers. The donors were split into four age groups: young (average about 15 years), middle-aged (about 40), aged (roughly 68) and long-lived (about 74). Using the same blood draw, the study looked at two additional independent replicas of 1 million unique cDNA reads for two donors, one aged 18 to 30 and the other aged 80 or older.

Remarks on this clonotype: Its antigen is currently not known. No qualities accompany the bases; no much larger clone lies one base away.

Including the terminal cysteine and phenylalanine, the CDR3 comprises 18 residues. Only the CDR3 part of the read is kept: 54 bases, read in frame from the first base. Looking up the germline V gene yields CDR1 SGHAT and CDR2 FQNNGV. On the study overall, not on this receptor specifically: Total diversity estimates from one million sequenced T cells were considered lower bounds and underestimates. Because donor CMV infection status was unknown, age-related changes in expanded clonotypes were potentially confounded. Compared with the aged group, the long-lived group had more naive CD4+ T cells, fewer expanded clones and increased TCR diversity, a pattern suggesting age selection. Observed TCR beta diversity per million T cells fell roughly linearly with age, and a significant reduction was already apparent by age about 36. Conclusive comparison of naive and antigen-experienced compartments was prevented by the profiling of bulk unsorted PBMCs. Observed TCR beta diversity correlated strongly with the percentage of naive T cells measured by flow cytometry.

Systemically healthy Caucasian individuals from Russia, 35 to 40 in total and aged about 6 to 100 years, were included as donors. Around 10 milliliters of peripheral blood were collected from each donor into EDTA-treated Vacutainer tubes. Ficoll-Paque density-gradient centrifugation was used to isolate PBMCs, with at least 6.5 million obtained per sample. Total RNA was extracted from PBMCs with Trizol reagent, with at least 5 micrograms obtained per sample. For every donor, an aliquot of PBMCs went through flow cytometry to measure the percentages of naive CD45RAhigh/CD27high T cells. The library was generated by 5' RACE. These reads were obtained on an Illumina HiSeq 2500. A second about 7 to 12 cycle PCR used a sample-barcoded 5' primer and a J-beta primer mix. Each TCR beta cDNA molecule received a unique molecular identifier from a template-switch 5' adaptor carrying 12 random nucleotides. At least 2.5 million CDR3-containing paired-end reads were obtained from each sample. All of the RNA was converted into first-strand cDNA using the Mint cDNA synthesis kit, with a TRBC-specific oligonucleotide serving as the primer. Following uracil-DNA glycosylase treatment, a first 18-cycle PCR with universal primers M1SS and BC2_uni_R was performed on all cDNA. Per the authors' processing: Each sample was normalized by randomly selecting 1 million high-quality reads, each carrying a distinct molecular identifier. Instead of being binned into consensus sequences, reads with shared molecular identifiers were discarded. MiTCR, set to a Q25 quality threshold and the strictest error-elimination algorithm, was used for CDR3 identification, clonotype clustering and error correction. A nonparametric unseen species model with Euler transformation was used to estimate lower-bound total TCR beta diversity. Using fastp trimming at Q25 and MiXCR clonotype assembly, TCRdb reanalyzed the public sequencing data and kept in-frame beta chains. Every CDR3 protein is listed once, alongside the most common genes and DNA of its rows. The V and J calls were determined by TCRdb, not by the authors. This sample is represented by some 760,000 distinct CDR3 sequences; just under 25% of them were singletons. The top ten clonotypes cover 9.4% of the sample.

The data also belong to a second study, concerning T cells of mothers and their children. Reported in the second study: Donors were nine systemically healthy Caucasian individuals: three mothers and their six children. cDNA synthesis used all of the extracted RNA, with around 1.6 ug of RNA in each 15 ul reaction. Sample barcodes and 2-4 random nucleotides were added via the M1S primer in the second PCR. Each mother yielded over 10 million TCR beta CDR3 reads and each child 3 million to 3.5 million reads. Thymic selection shapes the output of TCR recombination in a similar way in related and unrelated pairs, and inherited differences have a minor effect. Normalized repertoire overlap in related mother-child pairs was always slightly higher than in unrelated mother-child pairs, but the difference was never significant. With a sensitivity of about 100 clones per million clonotypes, no persistent microchimeric T cell clones were detected. In the study, deep NGS was used to compare the TCR beta repertoires of mothers and children, and features distinguishing related mother-child pairs from unrelated individuals were sought. The mean age was roughly 44 +/- 4 years for the mothers and roughly 11 +/- 4 years for the children. Libraries were sequenced on Illumina HiSeq 2000 with 100+100 nt paired-end reads after adapter ligation with NEBNext reagents. To prevent cross-contamination, the mother and child libraries were prepared one month apart and sequenced in separate runs. For each donor, between 500,000 and 2,000,000 distinct TCR beta clonotypes were identified. Naive TCR beta clonotypes were estimated from low-frequency clonotypes matched to each donor's FACS-determined naive share, without sorting.

The receptor comes from a boy aged 5-17 years in good health. Sequences were obtained from blood. The chain employs TRBV11-2 and TRBJ2-5, and TRBD1 aligns with 10 junction nucleotides. The DNA end is a closer match to TRBJ2-1, so the J assignment may be wrong. The CDR3 has the sequence CASSHGQGGENRSNEQFF. The sequenced DNA: TGTGCCAGCAGCCACGGACAGGGGGGAGAAAATCGGTCCAATGAGCAGTTCTTC.